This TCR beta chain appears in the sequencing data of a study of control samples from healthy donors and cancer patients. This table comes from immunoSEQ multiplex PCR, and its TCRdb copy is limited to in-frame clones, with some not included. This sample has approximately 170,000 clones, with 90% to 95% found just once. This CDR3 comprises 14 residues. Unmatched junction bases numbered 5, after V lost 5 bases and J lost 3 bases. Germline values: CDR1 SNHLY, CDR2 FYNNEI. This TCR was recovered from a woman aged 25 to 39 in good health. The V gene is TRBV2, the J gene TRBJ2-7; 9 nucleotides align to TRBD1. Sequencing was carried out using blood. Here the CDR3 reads CASSPGQGSYEQYF. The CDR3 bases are TGTGCCAGCAGTCCGGGACAGGGAAGCTACGAGCAGTACTTC.